This T cell receptor (beta chain) was observed in a study of shared clonotypes between healthy human individuals. Study results and caveats: Against clonotypes common to all four donors, non-shared ones had lower generation probabilities. Sharing across a few donors was seen in around 5% of naive CD4 clonotypes. Researchers sampled blood only, noting tissue repertoires likely differ.

The protocol was immunoSEQ multiplex PCR, while the TCRdb copy is restricted to in-frame clones and leaves out a portion. The sample holds more than 2,000,000 clones, around 94% seen once. The V end was cut by 2 bases, the J end by 5 bases, with 4 bases between. There are 12 residues in the CDR3. Germline values: CDR1 MNHEY, CDR2 SVGAGI. Details on this clone: As yet, its antigen is unknown. The same CDR3 arises from other DNA sequences in this sample as well.

The clonotype was recovered from a man aged 18 to 30 in good health. J is TRBJ1-5 and V is TRBV6-5; D is undetermined. Sample: naive CD4+ T cells sorted from blood. Subset denoted: CD45RA+ positively selected. For the CDR3, the DNA is TGTGCCAGCAGTTACCCTGATCAGCCCCAGCATTTT. It yields the protein CASSYPDQPQHF.